These 25 T cell receptor beta chains share one sample of origin, sequenced in a study of blood T cell repertoires in COVID-19. Libraries were prepared by immunoSEQ multiplex PCR; TCRdb keeps only in-frame clonotypes and omits some of them. The sample yields approximately 250,000 clones, 86% seen once. The sequenced material came from peripheral blood. These receptors all stem from a man in his forties with active or convalescent COVID-19.

This chain links TRBV7-9 with TRBJ1-2; 7 bases match TRBD1. CDR1 and CDR2 from the germline V gene are SEHNR and FQNEAQ (reference sequence). The ends lost 1 base at V and 0 bases at J; junction bases unmatched: 5. The length of the CDR3 is 16 residues. The DNA for the CDR3 is TGTGCCAGCAGCTTAGGTTTGCAGGGGGCTAACTATGGCTACACCTTC. Its protein is CASSLGLQGANYGYTF.

This chain uses TRBV5-4 with TRBJ2-1; 8 positions agree with TRBD1. The CDR3 contains 14 residues. CDR1 and CDR2 (germline): SGHNT, YYREEE (reference sequence). The V and J ends lost 7 bases and 5 bases, in that order; junction bases with no gene match: 8. In DNA, the CDR3 is TGTGCCAGCTCCCGGACAGGGAGAGACAATGAGCAGTTCTTC. It yields the protein CASSRTGRDNEQFF.

The rearrangement links TRBV9 to TRBJ2-1; TRBD2 matches at 8 bases. After removal of 4 bases from V and 0 bases from J, the junction contained 6 bases not matched to a gene. This CDR3 has 16 residues. CDR1 is SGDLS, CDR2 YYNGEE, per germline. The CDR3 nucleotides read TGTGCCAGCAGCCCCCGGGGGGGCCGCTCCTACAATGAGCAGTTCTTC. This gives the protein CASSPRGGRSYNEQFF.

This chain joins TRBV28 and TRBJ1-5, with a possible D match to TRBD1 (6 bases). This CDR3 spans 14 amino acids. Trimming stripped 0 bases from V and 7 bases from J, with 10 bases between. Germline loops: CDR1 MDHEN, CDR2 SYDVKM. Here the CDR3 DNA reads TGTGCCAGCAGTTTATGGAGGGGGAGACAGCCCCAGCATTTT. Translating gives CASSLWRGRQPQHF.

The V call is TRBV3-1 (or the pseudogene TRBV3-2), the J call TRBJ1-2; tentative D call: TRBD1 (6 bases). The CDR3 sequence is 14 residues long. V was clipped by 2 bases and J by 5 bases, with 12 bases between them. Germline V gene sequence: CDR1 LGHDT, CDR2 YNNKEL (reference sequence). CDR3 loop: CASSQTTGLYGYTF. CDR3 coding DNA: TGTGCCAGCAGCCAAACTACAGGGCTGTATGGCTACACCTTC.

This rearrangement joins TRBV7-9 to TRBJ2-5; 10 nucleotides line up with TRBD2. From germline, CDR1 is SEHNR and CDR2 FQNEAQ (reference sequence). Trimming cost V 8 bases and J 5 bases; bases outside gene matches: 17. This CDR3 has 17 amino acids. This CDR3 reads CASPRVRASGRGETQYF. The CDR3 DNA reads TGTGCCAGCCCCCGCGTCCGGGCTAGCGGGAGAGGGGAGACCCAGTACTTC. The full variable domain, completed using reference TRBV7-9 and TRBJ2-5, is DTGVSQNPRHKITKRGQNVTFRCDPISEHNRLYWYRQTLGQGPEFLTYFQNEAQLEKSRLLSDRFSAERPKGSFSTLEIQRTEQGDSAMYLCASPRVRASGRGETQYFGPGTRLLVL.

This CDR3 reads CASTPLTSGYNEQFF. Here the CDR3 DNA reads TGTGCCAGCACCCCCCTGACTAGCGGATACAATGAGCAGTTCTTC. The J gene is TRBJ2-1, the V gene TRBV2, with 9 bases lining up with TRBD2. The CDR3 contains 15 residues. CDR1 and CDR2 (germline): SNHLY, FYNNEI. Losses at the gene ends were 7 bases for V and 4 bases for J; bases not matched to a gene: 8. Full variable domain (outside the CDR3, taken from reference TRBV2 and TRBJ2-1): EPEVTQTPSHQVTQMGQEVILRCVPISNHLYFYWYRQILGQKVEFLVSFYNNEISEKSEIFDDQFSVERPDGSNFTLKIRSTKLEDSAMYFCASTPLTSGYNEQFFGPGTRLTVL.

The chain uses TRBV6-4 and TRBJ1-1, with 7 bases identical to TRBD1. CDR1 MRHNA and CDR2 SNTAGT come from the germline V gene. The CDR3 sequence is 15 residues long. V lost 0 bases and J lost 5; bases outside the gene matches: 6. The chain's CDR3 is CASSDSYRGTTEAFF. Written as DNA, the CDR3 is TGTGCCAGCAGTGACTCATACAGGGGAACGACTGAAGCTTTCTTT.

The rearrangement joins TRBV5-4 to TRBJ2-5, with TRBD2 matching 7 bases. Per germline, CDR1 SGHNT and CDR2 YYREEE (reference sequence). Trimming removed 4 bases from V and 8 bases from J; junction bases left unmatched: 14. The CDR3 sequence is 15 residues long. The chain's CDR3 is CASSGEGSDWGTQYF. The DNA for the CDR3 is TGTGCCAGCAGCGGGGAGGGATCGGACTGGGGCACCCAGTACTTC.

The genes are TRBV9 and TRBJ2-5; 10 bases agree with TRBD2. From germline, CDR1 is SGDLS and CDR2 YYNGEE. V shed 4 bases, J shed 1 base, and the junction held 7 bases outside the gene matches. The CDR3 sequence is 16 residues long. In nucleotides, the CDR3 is TGTGCCAGCAGCCCTTCGAGGACTAGCGGCCAAGAGACCCAGTACTTC. The encoded protein is CASSPSRTSGQETQYF.

This clone appeared a few times. The chain uses TRBV2 and TRBJ2-3; D ambiguous. CDR1 and CDR2 from the germline V gene are SNHLY and FYNNEI. Trimming removed 1 base from V and 5 bases from J, with 16 bases in between. The CDR3 is made up of 16 amino acids. The CDR3 sequence is CASSEEHSSAGDTQYF. The DNA of the CDR3 is TGTGCCAGCAGTGAAGAGCACTCCTCCGCCGGAGATACGCAGTATTTT.

The chain combines TRBV3-1 (or the pseudogene TRBV3-2) with TRBJ2-7; D perhaps matches TRBD1 (5 bases). The CDR3 length is 14 residues. V was clipped by 0 bases and J by 10 bases, with 16 bases between them. Germline V lookup: CDR1 LGHDT, CDR2 YNNKEL (reference sequence). CDR3 sequence: CASSQDSQGRGQYF. CDR3 sequence (DNA): TGTGCCAGCAGCCAAGATAGCCAGGGCAGAGGACAGTACTTC.

This clone was seen only a few times. This chain joins TRBV24-1 and TRBJ1-5, with D possibly matching TRBD1 (5 bases). The CDR3 spans 14 residues. Germline assignment: CDR1 KGHDR and CDR2 SFDVKD. Trimming shortened V by 0 bases and J by 4 bases, and 6 bases separated the two germline ends. For the CDR3, the DNA is TGTGCCACCAGTGATTTGAAGGGGAATCAGCCCCAGCATTTT. It encodes CATSDLKGNQPQHF.

This rearrangement joins TRBV2 to TRBJ1-1; D uncertain. Deletions cut 3 bases from V and 1 base from J, with 9 bases between. Germline V lookup: CDR1 SNHLY, CDR2 FYNNEI. The CDR3 length is 14 residues. CDR3 residues: CASSDVFSNTEAFF. The DNA for the CDR3 is TGTGCCAGCAGTGATGTATTCTCGAACACTGAAGCTTTCTTT. Filled out from reference TRBV2 and TRBJ1-1, the complete variable domain reads EPEVTQTPSHQVTQMGQEVILRCVPISNHLYFYWYRQILGQKVEFLVSFYNNEISEKSEIFDDQFSVERPDGSNFTLKIRSTKLEDSAMYFCASSDVFSNTEAFFGQGTRLTVV.

V usage is TRBV4-1 and J usage is TRBJ2-5; D gene uncertain. This CDR3 is built from 14 residues. V was cut by 4 bases and J by 1 base, with 10 bases left in between. Looked up from germline, CDR1 is MGHRA and CDR2 is YSYEKL. The CDR3 nucleotides are TGCGCCAGCAGCCTCCCCGTCAGCCAAGAGACCCAGTACTTC. Its protein is CASSLPVSQETQYF.

V and J are TRBV11-3 and TRBJ2-1; 8 nucleotides match TRBD2. The CDR3 covers 17 residues. From germline, CDR1 is SGHNT and CDR2 YENEEA. The junction had 11 bases not matched to a gene; V was cut back by 5 bases and J by 2 bases. Written as DNA, the CDR3 is TGTGCCAGCAGCCCCCTGGGAAGCGGGAGTCCCTACAATGAGCAGTTCTTC. It translates to CASSPLGSGSPYNEQFF.

This clone has only one observation. The gene calls are TRBV12-3 or TRBV12-4 and TRBJ2-2; D is uncertain. Trimming stripped 6 bases from V and 8 bases from J, with 7 bases between. CDR3 length: 11 residues. CDR3 sequence (DNA): TGTGCCAGCAGGTTCAGTGGGGAGCTGTTTTTT. Translated, it gives CASRFSGELFF.

The chain recombines TRBV7-9 with TRBJ2-5; D is perhaps TRBD2 (5 bases). The V end lost 1 base, the J end lost 5 bases, and 20 bases lay between the germline ends. Per germline, CDR1 SEHNR and CDR2 FQNEAQ (reference sequence). CDR3 length: 17 amino acids. CDR3 amino acids: CASSLGTRRTPGETQYF. CDR3 bases: TGTGCCAGCAGCTTAGGAACCCGGCGGACCCCGGGGGAGACCCAGTACTTC.

This clone showed up just once. The chain has TRBV27 and TRBJ2-1; 7 nucleotides agree with TRBD2. Germline CDR1 MNHEY, CDR2 SMNVEV (reference sequence). The CDR3 runs to 17 residues. V lost 2 bases and J lost 6; bases outside the gene matches: 13. The CDR3 DNA sequence: TGTGCCAGCAGTTTACGTTCCCCCCCGGCGGGGGTCAATGAGCAGTTCTTC. Residues: CASSLRSPPAGVNEQFF.

This sequence joins TRBV19 and TRBJ1-4; a possible D gene is TRBD1 (6 bases). The CDR3 spans 14 residues. V lost 3 bases to trimming and J lost 7 bases, with 12 bases between them. The germline V gene encodes CDR1 LNHDA and CDR2 SQIVND (reference sequence). The CDR3 sequence: CASSIGPRGEKLFF. CDR3 coding DNA: TGTGCCAGTAGTATCGGCCCCAGGGGTGAAAAACTGTTTTTT.

V is TRBV7-9 and J is TRBJ1-2; 8 bases agree with TRBD1. V lost 1 base and J lost 4; bases outside the gene matches: 8. The V gene's germline CDR1 is SEHNR and CDR2 FQNEAQ (reference sequence). This CDR3 has 16 residues. Here the CDR3 reads CASSLERTGTAYGYTF. The CDR3 DNA reads as TGTGCCAGCAGCTTAGAACGGACAGGGACGGCCTATGGCTACACCTTC.

The V call is TRBV10-2, the J call TRBJ1-5; possible D gene TRBD1, 6 bases. V was clipped by 8 bases and J by 2 bases, with 13 bases between them. The CDR3 length is 14 residues. Germline lookup yields CDR1 WSHSY and CDR2 SAAADI. The CDR3 region has the DNA TGCGCCAGCGGGAAACAGGGAGGCAATCAGCCCCAGCATTTT. This gives the protein CASGKQGGNQPQHF.

V gene TRBV2 combines with J gene TRBJ2-6, with D perhaps matching TRBD1 (5 bases). CDR1 and CDR2 (germline): SNHLY, FYNNEI. V shed 5 bases and J shed 0 bases, with 17 bases lying between them. The CDR3 is made up of 18 amino acids. CDR3 bases: TGTGCCAGCAGTCCAGGGCCAGGCCCCCCCTCTGGGGCCAACGTCCTGACTTTC. Translating gives CASSPGPGPPSGANVLTF. Full variable domain (rest looked up from reference TRBV2 and TRBJ2-6): EPEVTQTPSHQVTQMGQEVILRCVPISNHLYFYWYRQILGQKVEFLVSFYNNEISEKSEIFDDQFSVERPDGSNFTLKIRSTKLEDSAMYFCASSPGPGPPSGANVLTFGAGSRLTVL.

The rearrangement joins TRBV18 to TRBJ2-7; 7 bases match TRBD1. Trimming took 3 bases from V and 1 from J; bases not matched to a gene: 6. Germline-derived CDR1 and CDR2 are KGHSH and LQKENI. This CDR3 has 15 residues. CDR3 amino acids: CASSPSGTASYEQYF. The CDR3 DNA follows: TGTGCCAGCTCACCGTCCGGGACAGCTTCCTACGAGCAGTACTTC.

The chain links TRBV7-6 to TRBJ2-2, with 10 bases identical to TRBD2. The germline CDR1 and CDR2 sequences are SGHVS and FNYEAQ. J lost 5 bases, V lost 7 bases, and 7 bases had no gene match. This CDR3 is 15 amino acids long. The CDR3 bases are TGTGCCAGCAATCTAGCGGGGGTGAGGACCGGGGAGCTGTTTTTT. This codes for CASNLAGVRTGELFF.